Each of the 5 T cell receptor beta chains below was sequenced from the same sample in a study of T-cell memory formation after mild COVID-19 (dated by TCRdb to the early 2020s). Receptors were amplified or captured by 5' RACE. TCRdb names Illumina NovaSeq 6000 as the instrument used. The public sequencing data were trimmed at Q25 with fastp and processed into clonotypes with MiXCR by TCRdb, which kept only in-frame beta chains. Here each entry gathers all rows of one CDR3 protein and keeps the most common genes and DNA. This sample comprises around 340,000 distinct CDR3 sequences, around 15% of them detected only once. The ten largest account for about 20% of the sample. The sample comprised PBMCs or a T cell subset sorted from them (not recorded which). The receptor set was obtained from a man between 18 and 29 years old who had mild COVID-19 (a few samples of this study predate the infection). The sample titles of this study are shuffled in the database, so cell type and time point are left out; the donor was told from shared clones.

The V call is TRBV5-1, the J call TRBJ1-1; 12 nucleotides match TRBD1. Germline V gene data show CDR1 as SGHRS and CDR2 as YFSETQ. Trimming cost V 0 bases and J 4 bases; bases outside gene matches: 4. CDR3 length: 16 residues. The CDR3 reads CASSLGDRGRATEAFF. CDR3 in DNA: TGCGCCAGCAGCTTGGGGGACAGGGGGCGCGCCACTGAAGCTTTCTTT.

This clonotype was counted between two and nine times. The chain uses TRBV11-2 and TRBJ2-1; 11 bases are a match to TRBD2. With 5 bases clipped from V and 1 base from J, the junction kept 7 bases outside the gene matches. CDR3 length: 17 residues. Germline V CDR1 and CDR2: SGHAT, FQNNGV. The CDR3 bases are TGTGCCAGCAGCGTTAGCGGGGGGGCATGGTCCTACAATGAGCAGTTCTTC. Translating gives CASSVSGGAWSYNEQFF.

The rearrangement links TRBV12-3 or TRBV12-4 to TRBJ1-5; no firm D call. V was clipped by 1 base and J by 5 bases, with 9 bases between them. The CDR3 contains 14 residues. CDR3 sequence reads: CASSLGGEYQPQHF. CDR3 nucleotide sequence: TGTGCCAGCAGTTTAGGGGGAGAATATCAGCCCCAGCATTTT.

This clonotype was picked up a small number of times. The J gene is TRBJ1-1, the V gene TRBV7-3; 7 positions match TRBD1. The CDR3 is made up of 18 amino acids. CDR1 SGHTA and CDR2 FQGTGA come from the germline V gene. J was trimmed by 0 bases and V by 4 bases; bases with no gene match: 14. The chain's CDR3 is CASSSRGGPGTLNTEAFF. As DNA, the CDR3 is TGTGCCAGCAGCTCCAGGGGGGGGCCAGGGACTTTGAACACTGAAGCTTTCTTT.

This clonotype was seen repeatedly, ten times or more. The chain combines TRBV7-2 with TRBJ2-4, with 7 bases fitting TRBD1. V shed 3 bases and J 1 base; nucleotides not matched to a gene: 3. The CDR3 has 15 residues. The germline gives CDR1 SGHTA, CDR2 FQGNSA. This CDR3 is CASSFRGPAKNIQYF. CDR3 DNA sequence: TGTGCCAGCAGCTTTAGGGGGCCTGCCAAAAACATTCAGTACTTC. Full variable domain (missing parts from reference TRBV7-2 and TRBJ2-4): GAGVSQSPSNKVTEKGKDVELRCDPISGHTALYWYRQSLGQGLEFLIYFQGNSAPDKSGLPSDRFSAERTGGSVSTLTIQRTQQEDSAVYLCASSFRGPAKNIQYFGAGTRLSVL.